Given below is one TCR beta chain in context. Its antigen is not known. The sample is drawn from a study of OX40 agonist ivuxolimab in advanced cancers. Study background: A partial response was reached by three patients: one with hepatocellular carcinoma and two with cutaneous melanoma.

Germline V gene sequence: CDR1 MDHEN, CDR2 SYDVKM. Deletions cut 3 bases from V and 3 bases from J, with 8 bases between. The CDR3 spans 13 residues. Findings and limits, study-wide: Determination of antigen specificity was not performed for the expanded peripheral T cells.

Cycle 7 day 1, cycle 4 day 1, and baseline were the timepoints at which blood was sampled. Assay: immunoSEQ multiplex PCR; the TCRdb copy retains only in-frame clones and omits some. The sample carries 45,000 to 55,000 clones, 65% to 90% recorded once. The sample in question was CD4+ or CD8+ T cells sorted from blood, obtained in a trial of the OX40 agonist ivuxolimab. V and J are TRBV28 and TRBJ1-2; D uncertain. This TCR came from an adult with an advanced solid tumor such as melanoma, head and neck, liver or kidney cancer. The CDR3 is CASSLKVYYGYTF. The CDR3, as DNA: TGTGCCAGCAGTTTGAAGGTTTACTATGGCTACACCTTC.